The 8 T cell receptor beta chains below all came from one sample that was sequenced in a study of blood T cell repertoires in COVID-19. Data came from immunoSEQ multiplex PCR; TCRdb stores just in-frame clones and leaves some out. The sample holds about 300,000 clones, almost 90% seen once. Material: PBMCs or T cells enriched from blood (not recorded which). All receptors come from a woman younger than 35 with acute COVID-19.

The chain joins TRBV28 to TRBJ2-3; possible D gene TRBD1, 5 bases. V gave up 6 bases and J gave up 4 bases, with 8 bases separating them. The CDR3 loop spans 12 amino acids. CDR1 is MDHEN, CDR2 SYDVKM, per germline. The CDR3, as DNA: TGTGCCAGCAGAACACAGGCAGATACGCAGTATTTT. This codes for CASRTQADTQYF.

This chain links TRBV19 with TRBJ2-1; the match to TRBD2 covers 12 bases. The CDR3 covers 17 residues. From germline, CDR1 is LNHDA and CDR2 SQIVND (reference sequence). With 5 bases clipped from V and 2 bases from J, the junction kept 7 bases outside the gene matches. In nucleotides, the CDR3 is TGTGCCAGTAGTGGGGAGCTAGCGGGAGGGCCCTACAATGAGCAGTTCTTC. It encodes CASSGELAGGPYNEQFF.

V and J are TRBV29-1 and TRBJ2-1; TRBD1 aligns across 7 bases. V shed 3 bases and J 0 bases; nucleotides not matched to a gene: 8. Germline V gene data show CDR1 as SQVTM and CDR2 as ANQGSEA. The length of the CDR3 is 16 residues. The CDR3 DNA is TGCAGCGTTGACGAGGGGGCAAAATCCTCCTACAATGAGCAGTTCTTC. It translates to CSVDEGAKSSYNEQFF.

This chain connects TRBV5-1 to TRBJ1-4; TRBD1 aligns across 8 bases. Unmatched junction bases numbered 8, after V lost 0 bases and J lost 4 bases. The germline V gene encodes CDR1 SGHRS and CDR2 YFSETQ. This CDR3 has 17 amino acids. CDR3: CASSLVGRGRINEKLFF. CDR3 DNA sequence: TGCGCCAGCAGCTTGGTAGGCAGGGGGCGAATTAATGAAAAACTGTTTTTT.

The chain employs TRBV4-1 and TRBJ2-2, with TRBD1 matching over 8 bases. V was pared by 0 bases and J by 7 bases, with 7 bases of the junction left unmatched. This CDR3 region has 16 residues. The germline V gene encodes CDR1 MGHRA and CDR2 YSYEKL. This CDR3 is CASSQDRRGLIGELFF. Written as DNA, the CDR3 is TGCGCCAGCAGCCAAGATCGCAGGGGGCTTATCGGGGAGCTGTTTTTT.

The chain has TRBV5-1 and TRBJ1-5; TRBD1 might be the D (6 bases). CDR1 is SGHRS, CDR2 YFSETQ, per germline. The CDR3 has 18 residues. Trimming shortened V by 3 bases and J by 3 bases, and 22 bases separated the two germline ends. The CDR3 DNA is TGCGCCAGCAGCTCCGATCTCGCGGACAGCCTGAACAATCAGCCCCAGCATTTT. Translating gives CASSSDLADSLNNQPQHF.

The V and J genes are TRBV18 and TRBJ2-5; 9 bases map to TRBD1. V lost 3 bases to trimming and J lost 5 bases; unmatched junction nucleotides: 7. Per the germline V gene, CDR1 is KGHSH and CDR2 is LQKENI. The CDR3 runs to 15 residues. Here the CDR3 DNA reads TGTGCCAGCTCACCCAGACAGGGGGTCTGGGAGACCCAGTACTTC. This encodes CASSPRQGVWETQYF.

J is TRBJ1-1 and V is TRBV28, with 7 nucleotides matching TRBD1. The CDR3 has 12 residues. In germline, CDR1 is MDHEN, CDR2 SYDVKM. Trimming removed 5 bases from V and 10 bases from J; junction bases left unmatched: 7. The CDR3 DNA sequence: TGTGCCAGCAGTCCTGACAGGACAGGAGCTTTCTTT. Translating it yields CASSPDRTGAFF.